This TCR beta chain came from a study of blood T cell repertoires in COVID-19. Study details: The United States, Italy and Spain were the sources of the acute and convalescent COVID-19 samples. From T cells, B-cell-depleted T cells, or PBMCs came the material, which was cDNA or gDNA.

The V segment lost 3 bases and the J segment 6 bases; nucleotides outside the gene matches: 3. Germline values: CDR1 LNHDA, CDR2 SQIVND (reference sequence). The CDR3 totals 14 residues. In the authors' methods: Reference gene primers were amplified, and this amplification served to estimate nucleated cell counts. The protocol was immunoSEQ multiplex PCR, while the TCRdb copy is restricted to in-frame clones and leaves out a portion. Clone size and the V and J calls come from that table; the DNA yielded D and trimming. Altogether more than 45,000 clones are present, roughly 84% being singletons, with the ten largest covering 5.5% to 7%.

Input material: peripheral blood. The TCR comes from a woman aged 55 to 70 with acute or convalescent COVID-19. The chain carries TRBV19 and TRBJ2-2, with 8 bases aligning to TRBD1. The CDR3 protein is CASSMDRESGELFF. The CDR3, as DNA: TGTGCCAGTAGTATGGACAGGGAATCCGGGGAGCTGTTTTTT. Complete variable domain (other parts from reference TRBV19 and TRBJ2-2): DGGITQSPKYLFRKEGQNVTLSCEQNLNHDAMYWYRQDPGQGLRLIYYSQIVNDFQKGDIAEGYSVSREKKESFPLTVTSAQKNPTAFYLCASSMDRESGELFFGEGSRLTVL.